The source of this TCR beta chain is a study of CD8 T cells in ankylosing spondylitis. V shed 6 bases, J shed 4 bases, and the junction held 9 bases outside the gene matches. This CDR3 has 15 amino acids. With molecular barcodes, quantitative 5'-RACE was used to make the TCR beta libraries. MiXCR was run by TCRdb on the 5' RACE reads, yielding one entry per CDR3 protein. This sample has about 220,000 distinct CDR3 sequences, with roughly 26% found just once. Study observations and caveats: Significant enrichment of disease-linked clones was reported in matched ankylosing spondylitis synovial fluid.

This clonotype was counted many times. The antigen is unknown. Sequenced input: blood, either unsorted or a sorted T cell fraction (not recorded which). The V and J genes are TRBV12-3 or TRBV12-4 and TRBJ2-5, with 9 bases matching TRBD1. This sequence originates from a male donor with ankylosing spondylitis or in good health (not recorded which). The CDR3 region is CASSIQRQGGETQYF. The CDR3 DNA sequence: TGTGCCAGCAGCATACAGAGACAGGGGGGAGAGACCCAGTACTTC.